The TCR beta chain described here comes from a study of low-dose radiotherapy and immunotherapy resistance in tumors. The germline CDR1 and CDR2 sequences are SGHNT and YYREEE (reference sequence). V shed 1 base and J 6 bases; nucleotides not matched to a gene: 5. The CDR3 extends over 15 amino acids. The time point denotes: after trial treatment. Sample treatment: LDRT plus nivolumab, ipilimumab, low-dose cyclophosphamide and aspirin (RACIN trial). This clonotype was observed many times. First-strand cDNA relied on TRAV- and TRBV-specific primers spanning alpha and beta chains. The TCRs were subjected to amplification over around 19 PCR cycles employing a constant-region primer in conjunction with a V-primer adapter. MiXCR was run by TCRdb on the reads, yielding one entry per CDR3 protein. The sample lists 35,000 to 50,000 distinct CDR3 sequences; 20% to 30% were seen once.

The sequence derives from a male donor with prostate cancer. Sequences were derived from PBMCs, sampled after low-dose radiotherapy plus immunotherapy. V usage is TRBV5-4 and J usage is TRBJ2-2; 8 bases align to TRBD1. The CDR3 DNA reads as TGTGCCAGCAGCTTGCCCGCAGGGGGCGCCGGGGAGCTGTTTTTT. It yields the protein CASSLPAGGAGELFF.